These 24 T cell receptor beta chains originate from one sample sequenced in a study of cytomegalovirus exposure and HLA in healthy donors. Vbeta (60) and Jbeta (13) primers were used in the PCR. Using immunoSEQ multiplex PCR, the repertoire was profiled, and TCRdb retains in-frame clones only, with some absent. The sample holds 120,000 to 150,000 clones, approximately 78% seen once. Source material: PBMCs. Receptors were obtained from a man in his forties or fifties in good health and CMV-seropositive.

The chain carries TRBV27 and TRBJ2-7; D remains ambiguous. The germline gives CDR1 MNHEY, CDR2 SMNVEV (reference sequence). CDR3 size: 11 residues. V shed 8 bases and J shed 4 bases, with 9 bases lying between them. This CDR3 reads CASSGGYEQYF. The CDR3 nucleotides read TGTGCCAGCTCGGGTGGGTACGAGCAGTACTTC.

The chain joins TRBV5-6 to TRBJ2-7; 15 bases line up with TRBD2. V lost 5 bases, J lost 6 bases, and 6 bases stayed unmatched. The CDR3 loop spans 15 amino acids. Per germline, CDR1 SGHDT and CDR2 YYEEEE. CDR3 amino acids: CASRTPGLAGGEQYF. The CDR3 DNA is TGTGCCAGCAGAACTCCGGGACTAGCGGGAGGCGAGCAGTACTTC.

A single count supports this clone. V is TRBV5-1 and J is TRBJ2-1, with TRBD2 matching 7 bases. After removal of 5 bases from V and 3 bases from J, the junction contained 11 bases not matched to a gene. Per the germline V gene, CDR1 is SGHRS and CDR2 is YFSETQ. The CDR3 totals 16 residues. CDR3 protein: CASSEVAGGFYNEQFF. The CDR3 DNA follows: TGCGCCAGCAGTGAAGTAGCGGGTGGATTCTACAATGAGCAGTTCTTC. The whole variable domain, filled in from reference TRBV5-1 and TRBJ2-1, reads KAGVTQTPRYLIKTRGQQVTLSCSPISGHRSVSWYQQTPGQGLQFLFEYFSETQRNKGNFPGRFSGRQFSNSRSEMNVSTLELGDSALYLCASSEVAGGFYNEQFFGPGTRLTVL.

The V call is TRBV11-2, the J call TRBJ1-4; no clear D gene. This CDR3 contains 12 residues. The germline V gene has CDR1 SGHAT and CDR2 FQNNGV. V was shortened by 0 bases and J by 10 bases, with 6 bases between the two germline ends. The CDR3 bases are TGTGCCAGCAGCTTAGATAACAGAAAACTGTTTTTT. This encodes CASSLDNRKLFF.

The rearrangement uses TRBV7-2 and TRBJ2-2; 9 bases match TRBD2. The CDR3 runs to 17 residues. CDR1 SGHTA and CDR2 FQGNSA come from the germline V gene. The V segment lost 1 base and the J segment 5 bases; nucleotides outside the gene matches: 8. CDR3 residues: CASSLGLAGLGTGELFF. The CDR3 DNA is TGTGCCAGCAGCTTAGGCCTAGCGGGATTAGGAACCGGGGAGCTGTTTTTT.

The rearrangement links TRBV5-1 to TRBJ2-7; 7 bases agree with TRBD1. CDR1 SGHRS and CDR2 YFSETQ come from the germline V gene. Trimming cost V 2 bases and J 6 bases; bases outside gene matches: 5. CDR3 length: 13 residues. The CDR3 here is CASSLPDRAEQYF. Here the CDR3 DNA reads TGCGCCAGCAGCTTACCTGACAGGGCCGAGCAGTACTTC. Complete variable domain (other parts from reference TRBV5-1 and TRBJ2-7): KAGVTQTPRYLIKTRGQQVTLSCSPISGHRSVSWYQQTPGQGLQFLFEYFSETQRNKGNFPGRFSGRQFSNSRSEMNVSTLELGDSALYLCASSLPDRAEQYFGPGTRLTVT.

Worth noting for this clone: A junction boundary mismatches the germline segment, possibly from a read error. Other nucleotide sequences from this sample produce the same CDR3. This chain uses TRBV5-4 with TRBJ1-5, with TRBD1 identical over 7 bases. This CDR3 region has 13 residues. Germline lookup yields CDR1 SGHNT and CDR2 YYREEE (reference sequence). The CDR3 is CASSRQGSQPQHF. DNA for the CDR3: TGCGCCAGCAGCCGACAGGGAAGTCAGCCCCAGCATTTT. The full variable domain, completed using reference TRBV5-4 and TRBJ1-5, is ETGVTQSPTHLIKTRGQQVTLRCSSQSGHNTVSWYQQALGQGPQFIFQYYREEENGRGNFPPRFSGLQFPNYSSELNVNALELDDSALYLCASSRQGSQPQHFGDGTRLSIL.

V is TRBV27 and J is TRBJ2-1, with a possible D match to TRBD1 (6 bases). The germline gives CDR1 MNHEY, CDR2 SMNVEV (reference sequence). CDR3 length equals 16 residues. Trimming removed 0 bases at V and 9 bases at J, with 18 bases between. The CDR3 reads CASSLSTQGKGSEQFF. In nucleotides, the CDR3 is TGTGCCAGCAGTTTATCGACACAGGGTAAGGGGAGTGAGCAGTTCTTC.

This clone is a singleton in its sample. The rearrangement links TRBV19 to TRBJ1-2; 8 bases line up with TRBD1. V trimming: 3 bases; J trimming: 2 bases; junction bases outside the gene matches: 2. Germline CDR1 LNHDA, CDR2 SQIVND (reference sequence). CDR3 length: 14 amino acids. The CDR3 region is CASSIRQGNYGYTF. The CDR3, as DNA: TGTGCCAGTAGTATTCGACAGGGGAACTATGGCTACACCTTC.

Only a few counts were recorded for this clone. The rearrangement links TRBV6-5 to TRBJ2-7; a possible D gene is TRBD1 (5 bases). Germline CDR1 reads MNHEY; CDR2 reads SVGAGI. Trimming removed 3 bases from V and 2 bases from J, with 14 bases in between. CDR3 length: 15 residues. The CDR3 reads CASSYLKGSTYEQYF. CDR3 coding DNA: TGTGCCAGCAGTTATTTAAAGGGGTCAACCTACGAGCAGTACTTC.

V gene TRBV14 combines with J gene TRBJ2-3; the D gene is possibly TRBD2 (5 bases). V was trimmed by 0 bases and J by 6 bases, leaving 16 bases between them. Germline CDR1 reads SGHDN; CDR2 reads FVKESK. CDR3 length equals 16 residues. The CDR3 is CASSQDLGSDRDTQYF. In DNA form, the CDR3 reads TGTGCCAGCAGCCAAGATCTTGGTAGCGACCGGGATACGCAGTATTTT. The full variable domain, in which reference TRBV14 and TRBJ2-3 provide the parts outside the CDR3, is EAGVTQFPSHSVIEKGQTVTLRCDPISGHDNLYWYRRVMGKEIKFLLHFVKESKQDESGMPNNRFLAERTGGTYSTLKVQPAELEDSGVYFCASSQDLGSDRDTQYFGPGTRLTVL.

This sequence joins TRBV7-9 and TRBJ2-2, with a weak D call TRBD2 (6 bases). Between the trimmed V and J ends, which lost 2 bases and 5 bases, there was a span of 12 bases. Germline V gives CDR1 SEHNR, CDR2 FQNEAQ (reference sequence). CDR3 size: 15 residues. The CDR3 nucleotides read TGTGCCAGCAGCTTATGGGAGGCGAGGACCGGGGAGCTGTTTTTT. Its protein product is CASSLWEARTGELFF.

V usage is TRBV7-9 and J usage is TRBJ1-5; 9 bases fit TRBD1. There are 15 residues in the CDR3. Germline V gene sequence: CDR1 SEHNR, CDR2 FQNEAQ (reference sequence). With 3 bases clipped from V and 6 bases from J, the junction kept 6 bases outside the gene matches. The CDR3 protein is CASSFSQGASQPQHF. As DNA, the CDR3 is TGTGCCAGCAGCTTCTCACAGGGGGCTTCTCAGCCCCAGCATTTT.

This sequence joins TRBV12-2 and TRBJ1-2; the tabulated D call, TRBD1, remains unverified against the DNA. TRBV12-2 is assigned pseudogene status. The CDR3 loop spans 14 amino acids. Written as DNA, the CDR3 is TGTGCAAGTCGCTTAGACCCAGGCAACTATGGCTACACCTTC. This sequence encodes CASRLDPGNYGYTF.

The rearrangement links TRBV7-6 to TRBJ2-4; D perhaps matches TRBD2 (6 bases). Trimming cost V 5 bases and J 8 bases, with 13 bases left between them. Per the germline V gene, CDR1 is SGHVS and CDR2 is FNYEAQ. The CDR3 has 13 residues. CDR3 amino acids: CASSGGNGDIQYF. The CDR3 DNA reads TGTGCCAGCAGCGGGGGGAACGGGGACATTCAGTACTTC.

This chain joins TRBV27 and TRBJ2-5; no clear D gene. The CDR3 length is 13 residues. The germline V and J ends were trimmed by 6 bases and 2 bases, with 10 bases remaining between them. Germline V gene data show CDR1 as MNHEY and CDR2 as SMNVEV (reference sequence). Written as DNA, the CDR3 is TGTGCCAGCAGGAGATTAGATCAAGAGACCCAGTACTTC. Translated: CASRRLDQETQYF.

The chain uses TRBV7-7 and TRBJ2-2; D is perhaps TRBD2 (6 bases). The CDR3 spans 16 residues. Germline CDR1 reads SSHAT; CDR2 reads FNYEAQ (reference sequence). Trimming took 5 bases from V and 4 from J, leaving 17 bases between them. The CDR3 DNA sequence: TGTGCCAGCAGCCCCGGGGGACTCCCAGGCACCGGGGAGCTGTTTTTT. The encoded protein is CASSPGGLPGTGELFF.

This clone has a handful of counts. The V gene is TRBV5-1, the J gene TRBJ2-5; D possibly corresponds to TRBD2 (6 bases). This CDR3 is 13 amino acids long. Germline loops: CDR1 SGHRS, CDR2 YFSETQ. V lost 9 bases, J lost 4 bases, and 16 bases lay in between. The CDR3 nucleotides read TGCGCCACCCGTGGGGGGTCCTCAGAGACCCAGTACTTC. As protein: CATRGGSSETQYF.

The V and J genes are TRBV30 and TRBJ2-1; tentative D call: TRBD2 (5 bases). The CDR3 is made up of 15 amino acids. Trimming removed 0 bases at V and 0 bases at J, with 9 bases between. CDR1 is GTSNPN, CDR2 SVGIG, per germline (reference sequence). The CDR3 nucleotides are TGTGCCTGGAGTGTTAAACGGGACTCCTACAATGAGCAGTTCTTC. This codes for CAWSVKRDSYNEQFF.

The chain recombines TRBV30 with TRBJ2-5; D gene ambiguous. Per germline, CDR1 GTSNPN and CDR2 SVGIG (reference sequence). The V end was cut by 3 bases, the J end by 2 bases, with 4 bases between. The CDR3 spans 11 residues. The CDR3 DNA follows: TGTGCCTGGAGCCCACAAGAGACCCAGTACTTC. Protein sequence: CAWSPQETQYF.

The genes are TRBV7-2 and TRBJ1-2, with TRBD1 matching over 7 bases. Germline V gene sequence: CDR1 SGHTA, CDR2 FQGNSA. After removal of 5 bases from V and 0 bases from J, the junction contained 9 bases not matched to a gene. This CDR3 has 16 amino acids. The CDR3 loop reads CASSPRTGAANYGYTF. For the CDR3, the DNA is TGTGCCAGCAGCCCAAGGACAGGTGCTGCTAACTATGGCTACACCTTC.

The chain carries TRBV25-1 and TRBJ1-6; 8 positions match TRBD1. Germline loops: CDR1 MGHDK, CDR2 SYGVNS. The CDR3 has 14 amino acids. With V trimmed by 6 bases and J by 7 bases, 5 bases remained unmatched. CDR3: CASRRTGQNSPLHF. CDR3 in DNA: TGTGCCAGCAGACGGACAGGGCAAAATTCACCCCTCCACTTT.

This sequence joins TRBV5-1 and TRBJ2-1, with TRBD1 matching 7 bases. The CDR3 is made up of 12 amino acids. Germline CDR1 SGHRS, CDR2 YFSETQ. J was trimmed by 6 bases and V by 3 bases; bases with no gene match: 0. This CDR3 is CASSWDSNEQFF. DNA of the CDR3: TGCGCCAGCAGCTGGGACAGCAATGAGCAGTTCTTC.

The V call is TRBV7-6, the J call TRBJ1-1, with D possibly being TRBD1 (6 bases). CDR1 SGHVS and CDR2 FNYEAQ come from the germline V gene. The CDR3 has 14 amino acids. V lost 6 bases and J 3 bases, leaving 14 bases between the germline ends. The chain's CDR3 is CASRYRVSDTEAFF. CDR3 in DNA: TGTGCCAGCAGATACAGGGTGTCGGACACTGAAGCTTTCTTT.